These 14 T cell receptor beta chains came from one sample sequenced in a study of graft-versus-host responses after intestinal transplantation (dated by TCRdb to the early 2020s). The library was prepared using the immunoSEQ multiplex PCR assay. TCRdb limited this immuneACCESS table to in-frame rearrangements with V and J called. A share of clones is missing; checked studies link under half to unresolved V genes, and the rest is unexplained. This sample holds approximately 26,000 clones; roughly 80% were observed only once. The ten biggest clones cover about 0.7% of the sample. Antigens for these TCRs are unknown. Taken with the paper, the label for time point translates to: cells obtained before transplantation from donor or recipient. The specimen comprised unstimulated CD4+ T cells sorted from spleen or lymph node cells, sampled before intestinal transplant. Every receptor here comes from a human donor who received an intestinal transplant.

In this sample, this clone turned up once. The chain carries TRBV19 and TRBJ2-7; TRBD1 aligns across 7 bases. This CDR3 comprises 14 residues. The ends lost 6 bases at V and 1 base at J; junction bases unmatched: 6. CDR1 and CDR2 (germline): LNHDA, SQIVND (reference sequence). This CDR3 reads CASSRTGISYEQYF. The CDR3 coding sequence is TGTGCCAGTAGCCGGACAGGTATTTCCTACGAGCAGTACTTC.

The chain recombines TRBV25-1 with TRBJ1-5; perhaps TRBD1 as D (5 bases). Trimming cost V 3 bases and J 7 bases, with 10 bases left between them. Looked up from germline, CDR1 is MGHDK and CDR2 is SYGVNS. This CDR3 comprises 13 residues. CDR3 in DNA: TGTGCCAGCAGTGAGGGGGTTAGACAGCCCCAGCATTTT. Encoded protein: CASSEGVRQPQHF. The entire variable domain, with the rest obtained from reference TRBV25-1 and TRBJ1-5, is as follows: EADIYQTPRYLVIGTGKKITLECSQTMGHDKMYWYQQDPGMELHLIHYSYGVNSTEKGDLSSESTVSRIRTEHFPLTLESARPSHTSQYLCASSEGVRQPQHFGDGTRLSIL.

The chain employs TRBV7-9 and TRBJ2-2; TRBD2 aligns across 8 bases. Trimming cost V 3 bases and J 5 bases; bases outside gene matches: 5. The CDR3 has 15 residues. CDR1 and CDR2 (germline): SEHNR, FQNEAQ (reference sequence). The CDR3 region has the DNA TGTGCCAGCAGCTTCGGGACTAGAGAGACCGGGGAGCTGTTTTTT. It yields the protein CASSFGTRETGELFF.

V usage is TRBV5-1 and J usage is TRBJ2-1; 14 nucleotides agree with TRBD2. The CDR3 extends over 17 amino acids. Germline trimming cut 3 bases from V and 10 bases from J; bases unmatched to any gene: 12. Per the germline V gene, CDR1 is SGHRS and CDR2 is YFSETQ. DNA of the CDR3: TGCGCCAGCAGCTCCGACAGGGGACTAGCGGGAGTAGAGGAGCAGTTCTTC. Translated, it gives CASSSDRGLAGVEEQFF.

The genes are TRBV9 and TRBJ1-3, with 8 bases fitting TRBD1. The ends lost 3 bases at V and 8 bases at J; junction bases unmatched: 7. Germline-derived CDR1 and CDR2 are SGDLS and YYNGEE. The CDR3 totals 14 residues. The CDR3 sequence: CASSERDRGHTIYF. DNA of the CDR3: TGTGCCAGCAGCGAGCGAGACAGGGGACACACCATATATTTT.

The chain uses TRBV16 and TRBJ1-1, with TRBD1 as a possible D gene (5 bases). Germline V gene sequence: CDR1 KGHSY, CDR2 FQNENV. The CDR3 runs to 14 residues. V was cut by 4 bases and J by 4 bases, with 13 bases left in between. Here the CDR3 reads CASSRGAGGTEAFF. Written as DNA, the CDR3 is TGTGCCAGCAGCCGCGGGGCAGGAGGCACTGAAGCTTTCTTT.

This rearrangement joins TRBV15 to TRBJ1-2, with D possibly TRBD1 on 5 matching bases. V shed 2 bases and J shed 4 bases, with 11 bases lying between them. The CDR3 totals 14 residues. Germline V gene data show CDR1 as LNHNV and CDR2 as YYDKDF (reference sequence). The DNA of the CDR3 is TGTGCCACCAGCAGACGAGACAGCGGCTATGGCTACACCTTC. This encodes CATSRRDSGYGYTF.

The chain links TRBV19 to TRBJ2-7; D possibly corresponds to TRBD1 (5 bases). V was pared by 2 bases and J by 2 bases, with 13 bases between. This CDR3 region has 15 residues. The germline CDR1 and CDR2 sequences are LNHDA and SQIVND (reference sequence). CDR3 in amino acids: CASSISQGPPYEQYF. The CDR3 DNA reads TGTGCCAGTAGTATATCGCAGGGCCCCCCCTACGAGCAGTACTTC.

The V gene is TRBV5-1, the J gene TRBJ2-1; 7 positions agree with TRBD2. The CDR3 totals 15 residues. V lost 4 bases to trimming and J lost 2 bases; unmatched junction nucleotides: 6. The germline V gene encodes CDR1 SGHRS and CDR2 YFSETQ. CDR3 loop: CASSPDLAAYNEQFF. In DNA form, the CDR3 reads TGCGCCAGCAGCCCCGACCTAGCGGCCTACAATGAGCAGTTCTTC.

The CDR3 protein is CASSFPGGAYEQYF. The CDR3 DNA is TGTGCCAGCAGTTTTCCGGGGGGCGCCTACGAGCAGTACTTC. V is TRBV6-1 and J is TRBJ2-7, with D maybe TRBD2 (7 bases). Trimming shortened V by 5 bases and J by 2 bases, and 13 bases separated the two germline ends. The germline gives CDR1 MNHNS, CDR2 SASEGT. This CDR3 contains 14 residues.

This clone was seen a single time. The V call is TRBV29-1, the J call TRBJ2-3; TRBD2 matches 8 bases. The germline V gene has CDR1 SQVTM and CDR2 ANQGSEA. This CDR3 has 14 amino acids. V shed 6 bases, J shed 8 bases, and the junction held 13 bases outside the gene matches. Here the CDR3 DNA reads TGCAGCGTGGTCTCGGGGGGGCCATCGGCTACGCAGTATTTT. Protein product: CSVVSGGPSATQYF.

V usage is TRBV5-1 and J usage is TRBJ2-7, with unresolved D. The CDR3 has 12 residues. Germline lookup yields CDR1 SGHRS and CDR2 YFSETQ. Trimming took 5 bases from V and 6 from J, leaving 12 bases between them. Here the CDR3 DNA reads TGCGCCAGCAGTTCCTCCCTTGGCGAGCAGTACTTC. This sequence encodes CASSSSLGEQYF.

Notes on this clone: An end of the junction does not agree with germline; a read error may underlie this. The V call is TRBV4-1, the J call TRBJ2-7, with D possibly TRBD2 on 7 matching bases. CDR1 is MGHRA, CDR2 YSYEKL, per germline. This CDR3 is built from 15 residues. The CDR3 nucleotides read TGCGCCAGCAGCCAAGATCTACTGGGGGTGGGGGGGCGGAACTTC. The encoded protein is CASSQDLLGVGGRNF.

V and J are TRBV5-1 and TRBJ1-6, with no clear D. The V and J ends lost 0 bases and 4 bases respectively, with 8 bases between them. The CDR3 loop spans 15 amino acids. CDR1 is SGHRS, CDR2 YFSETQ, per germline. CDR3 nucleotide sequence: TGCGCCAGCAGCTTGGGAACTTTTTATAATTCACCCCTCCACTTT. This codes for CASSLGTFYNSPLHF. The full variable domain, rest sourced from reference TRBV5-1 and TRBJ1-6, is KAGVTQTPRYLIKTRGQQVTLSCSPISGHRSVSWYQQTPGQGLQFLFEYFSETQRNKGNFPGRFSGRQFSNSRSEMNVSTLELGDSALYLCASSLGTFYNSPLHFGNGTRLTVT.